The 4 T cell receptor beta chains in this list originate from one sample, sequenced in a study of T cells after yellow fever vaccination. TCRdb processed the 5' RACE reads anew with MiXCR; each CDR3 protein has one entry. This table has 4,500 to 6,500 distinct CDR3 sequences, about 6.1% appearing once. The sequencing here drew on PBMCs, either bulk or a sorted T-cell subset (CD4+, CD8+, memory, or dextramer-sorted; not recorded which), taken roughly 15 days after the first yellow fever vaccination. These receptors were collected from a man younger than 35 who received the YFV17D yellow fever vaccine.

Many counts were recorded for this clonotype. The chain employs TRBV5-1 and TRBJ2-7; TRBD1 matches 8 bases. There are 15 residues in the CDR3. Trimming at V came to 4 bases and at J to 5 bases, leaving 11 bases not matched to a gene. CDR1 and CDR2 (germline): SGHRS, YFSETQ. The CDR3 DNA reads TGCGCCAGCAGCCCGTCATATGGACAGGGAAACGAGCAGTACGTC. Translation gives CASSPSYGQGNEQYV.

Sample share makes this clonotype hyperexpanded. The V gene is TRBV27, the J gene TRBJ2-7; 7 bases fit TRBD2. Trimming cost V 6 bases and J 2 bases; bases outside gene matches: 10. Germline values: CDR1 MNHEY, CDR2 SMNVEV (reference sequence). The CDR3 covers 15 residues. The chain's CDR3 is CASSQWGGTPYEQYF. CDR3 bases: TGTGCCAGCAGCCAATGGGGGGGTACGCCCTACGAGCAGTACTTC.

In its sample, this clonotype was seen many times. CDR3 loop: CASRLGTGAREQYF. The CDR3 nucleotides read TGTGCCAGCAGACTTGGGACGGGAGCCCGCGAGCAGTACTTC. The chain links TRBV7-2 to TRBJ2-7; D is perhaps TRBD2 (6 bases). Germline V gene data show CDR1 as SGHTA and CDR2 as FQGNSA. This CDR3 region has 14 residues. The V and J ends lost 6 bases and 6 bases respectively, with 18 bases between them.

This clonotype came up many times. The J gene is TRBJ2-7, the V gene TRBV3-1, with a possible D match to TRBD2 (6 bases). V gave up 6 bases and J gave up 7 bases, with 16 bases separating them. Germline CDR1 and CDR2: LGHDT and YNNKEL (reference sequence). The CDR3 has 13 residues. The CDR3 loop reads CASSFSAGWEQYF. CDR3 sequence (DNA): TGTGCCAGCAGTTTCTCGGCGGGGTGGGAGCAGTACTTC.